These 23 T cell receptor beta chains were sequenced from one sample in a study of T-cell reconstitution after alpha-beta-depleted transplantation in children. For TCRbeta, the library was prepared with unique molecular identifiers. A single record per CDR3 protein comes from TCRdb applying MiXCR to the PCR reads. The sample records around 680,000 distinct CDR3 sequences, roughly 17% being singletons. Sequenced here: PBMCs from the stem cell graft donor, sampled from the stem cell graft. These TCRs come from a human donor who donated a stem cell graft to a child with acute myeloid leukemia.

This clonotype was detected ten times or more. This sequence joins TRBV7-2 and TRBJ1-1, with D maybe TRBD1 (6 bases). Trimming left V 4 bases short and J 3 bases short, with 9 bases between. The CDR3 contains 13 residues. Germline lookup yields CDR1 SGHTA and CDR2 FQGNSA. The CDR3 sequence is CASSSDRYTEAFF. The CDR3 bases are TGTGCCAGCAGCTCGGACAGATACACTGAAGCTTTCTTT.

The chain uses TRBV5-4 and TRBJ2-2; a weak D match, TRBD1 (7 bases). This CDR3 contains 15 residues. Looked up from germline, CDR1 is SGHNT and CDR2 is YYREEE (reference sequence). The ends were cut back, 4 bases at V and 4 bases at J, with 14 bases in the middle. CDR3 amino acids: CASSTTGRGTGELFF. The CDR3 DNA sequence: TGTGCCAGCAGCACGACAGGGCGGGGCACCGGGGAGCTGTTTTTT.

V is TRBV12-3 or TRBV12-4 and J is TRBJ1-1; 7 nucleotides line up with TRBD1. Losses at the gene ends were 6 bases for V and 0 bases for J; bases not matched to a gene: 7. The CDR3 loop spans 15 amino acids. CDR3 sequence: CASSPGQYMNTEAFF. In DNA form, the CDR3 reads TGTGCCAGCAGCCCGGGACAGTACATGAACACTGAAGCTTTCTTT.

This clonotype was counted between two and nine times. The V gene is TRBV25-1, the J gene TRBJ1-2; the D gene is possibly TRBD1 (5 bases). CDR3 length: 13 amino acids. Germline V CDR1 and CDR2: MGHDK, SYGVNS. V lost 1 base to trimming and J lost 6 bases, with 9 bases between them. CDR3 in amino acids: CASSEWGLHGYTF. CDR3 DNA sequence: TGTGCCAGCAGTGAATGGGGCCTTCATGGCTACACCTTC.

Only a few counts were recorded for this clonotype. The chain combines TRBV4-1 with TRBJ1-1; D not certain. Per germline, CDR1 MGHRA and CDR2 YSYEKL. This CDR3 is built from 15 residues. Trimming shortened V by 1 base and J by 0 bases, and 9 bases separated the two germline ends. For the CDR3, the DNA is TGCGCCAGCAGCCAAGTAGGGCACATGAACACTGAAGCTTTCTTT. This sequence encodes CASSQVGHMNTEAFF.

This clonotype has ten or more counts. V and J are TRBV20-1 and TRBJ2-1; TRBD1 might be the D (5 bases). Trimming cost V 5 bases and J 2 bases, with 13 bases left between them. From germline, CDR1 is DFQATT and CDR2 SNEGSKA (reference sequence). This CDR3 has 14 residues. The CDR3 is CSALGHTTYNEQFF. CDR3 DNA sequence: TGCAGTGCTCTCGGACACACCACCTACAATGAGCAGTTCTTC.

This clonotype was seen repeatedly, ten times or more. The V call is TRBV20-1, the J call TRBJ1-3, with a possible D match to TRBD1 (6 bases). Trimming cost V 2 bases and J 4 bases, with 15 bases left between them. CDR3 length: 15 amino acids. Germline CDR1 reads DFQATT; CDR2 reads SNEGSKA (reference sequence). CDR3 nucleotides: TGCAGTGCTAGAAATGGGGGGCTGGGGGGAAACACCATATATTTT. It specifies CSARNGGLGGNTIYF.

In its sample, this clonotype was seen a few times. This chain connects TRBV2 to TRBJ1-3; TRBD1 might be the D (6 bases). The germline CDR1 and CDR2 sequences are SNHLY and FYNNEI. There are 15 residues in the CDR3. Trimming pared 4 bases from V and 6 bases from J, leaving 16 bases between. The CDR3 loop reads CASSVSGAQANTIYF. CDR3 DNA sequence: TGTGCCAGCAGTGTTTCGGGGGCGCAGGCAAACACCATATATTTT.

This chain connects TRBV30 to TRBJ2-1; 10 bases line up with TRBD2. V lost 7 bases and J lost 3; bases outside the gene matches: 0. Per germline, CDR1 GTSNPN and CDR2 SVGIG (reference sequence). This CDR3 comprises 12 residues. This CDR3 is CALAGGYNEQFF. CDR3 DNA: TGTGCCTTAGCGGGGGGCTACAATGAGCAGTTCTTC.

The gene calls are TRBV19 and TRBJ1-2, with 10 bases matching TRBD1. Germline CDR1 reads LNHDA; CDR2 reads SQIVND (reference sequence). The V and J ends lost 4 bases and 2 bases, in that order; junction bases with no gene match: 4. This CDR3 has 15 amino acids. CDR3 region: CASSTPGQGNYGYTF. In nucleotides, the CDR3 is TGTGCCAGTAGTACTCCGGGACAGGGGAACTATGGCTACACCTTC.

The CDR3 loop is CASSYLWGLAGPNEQFF. CDR3 nucleotides: TGCGCCAGCAGCTACCTCTGGGGGCTAGCGGGGCCCAATGAGCAGTTCTTC. The J gene is TRBJ2-1, the V gene TRBV5-1; 9 positions match TRBD2. The V and J ends lost 3 bases and 6 bases, in that order; junction bases with no gene match: 13. The V gene's germline CDR1 is SGHRS and CDR2 YFSETQ. This CDR3 region has 17 residues.

This clonotype appeared many times. The chain links TRBV5-1 to TRBJ2-7; no clear D gene. Trimming pared 5 bases from V and 3 bases from J, leaving 6 bases between. Germline V CDR1 and CDR2: SGHRS, YFSETQ. This CDR3 is built from 11 residues. DNA for the CDR3: TGCGCCAGCAGAGAAAGCTACGAGCAGTACTTC. It translates to CASRESYEQYF.

The chain joins TRBV5-1 to TRBJ1-1; D possibly corresponds to TRBD1 (5 bases). V was trimmed by 0 bases and J by 0 bases, leaving 12 bases between them. The germline V gene has CDR1 SGHRS and CDR2 YFSETQ. This CDR3 is 16 amino acids long. The CDR3 nucleotides read TGCGCCAGCAGCTTGGGGGGCACACGCATGAACACTGAAGCTTTCTTT. Amino acids: CASSLGGTRMNTEAFF. Filled out from reference TRBV5-1 and TRBJ1-1, the complete variable domain reads KAGVTQTPRYLIKTRGQQVTLSCSPISGHRSVSWYQQTPGQGLQFLFEYFSETQRNKGNFPGRFSGRQFSNSRSEMNVSTLELGDSALYLCASSLGGTRMNTEAFFGQGTRLTVV.

There are a few counts of this clonotype. The CDR3 spells CSARGGGQSYEQYF. Here the CDR3 DNA reads TGCAGTGCTAGGGGGGGGGGACAGTCCTACGAGCAGTACTTC. The chain has TRBV20-1 and TRBJ2-7, with D perhaps TRBD1 or TRBD2 (7 bases each). Trimming removed 3 bases at V and 1 base at J, with 13 bases between. There are 14 residues in the CDR3. Germline V lookup: CDR1 DFQATT, CDR2 SNEGSKA (reference sequence).

This clonotype was observed at least ten times. The V and J genes are TRBV29-1 and TRBJ2-5; D not certain. Looked up from germline, CDR1 is SQVTM and CDR2 is ANQGSEA. This CDR3 is 12 amino acids long. Trimming cost V 3 bases and J 3 bases, with 8 bases left between them. CDR3 nucleotide sequence: TGCAGCGTTGAGGGCGTGAAAGAGACCCAGTACTTC. This sequence encodes CSVEGVKETQYF.

In its sample, this clonotype was seen a few times. The chain employs TRBV20-1 and TRBJ1-5; 7 bases map to TRBD1. V lost 1 base to trimming and J lost 3 bases; unmatched junction nucleotides: 15. In germline, CDR1 is DFQATT, CDR2 SNEGSKA (reference sequence). This CDR3 region has 18 residues. CDR3 coding DNA: TGCAGTGCTAGAGCGTTCGGCGGGTGGACAGGCGACAATCAGCCCCAGCATTTT. Protein: CSARAFGGWTGDNQPQHF.

A few counts support this clonotype. V is TRBV7-9 and J is TRBJ2-2; D possibly corresponds to TRBD2 (5 bases). Germline V CDR1 and CDR2: SEHNR, FQNEAQ (reference sequence). The CDR3 is 15 amino acids. Trimming pared 3 bases from V and 6 bases from J, leaving 14 bases between. The CDR3 DNA follows: TGTGCCAGCAGCTTTTTAACCCGGACTCCCGGGGAGCTGTTTTTT. Amino acids: CASSFLTRTPGELFF. Using reference TRBV7-9 and TRBJ2-2 for the parts outside the CDR3, the full variable domain is DTGVSQNPRHKITKRGQNVTFRCDPISEHNRLYWYRQTLGQGPEFLTYFQNEAQLEKSRLLSDRFSAERPKGSFSTLEIQRTEQGDSAMYLCASSFLTRTPGELFFGEGSRLTVL.

This chain links TRBV11-2 with TRBJ2-3, with 16 bases aligning to TRBD2. Germline assignment: CDR1 SGHAT and CDR2 FQNNGV. This CDR3 comprises 18 residues. J gave up 3 bases and V 7 bases, and 10 bases lay outside the gene matches. CDR3 sequence (DNA): TGTGCCAGCAAGGGACTAGCGGGGGGGCATGAGTTGACAGATACGCAGTATTTT. It yields the protein CASKGLAGGHELTDTQYF.

This CDR3 reads CASSLSWTDSYEQYF. The CDR3 nucleotides are TGTGCCAGCAGCTTATCGTGGACAGACTCCTACGAGCAGTACTTC. The gene calls are TRBV7-2 and TRBJ2-7, with D possibly matching TRBD1 (6 bases). Per germline, CDR1 SGHTA and CDR2 FQGNSA. V was trimmed by 2 bases and J by 0 bases, leaving 11 bases between them. The CDR3 consists of 15 residues.

The table lists this clonotype with many counts. The chain joins TRBV29-1 to TRBJ1-1; 7 bases fit TRBD1. V lost 6 bases, J lost 0 bases, and 4 bases stayed unmatched. Germline V gene data show CDR1 as SQVTM and CDR2 as ANQGSEA. CDR3 length: 13 amino acids. CDR3 sequence (DNA): TGCAGCGTCCGACAGGGTATGAACACTGAAGCTTTCTTT. It encodes CSVRQGMNTEAFF.

The chain links TRBV5-4 to TRBJ2-1; 11 bases agree with TRBD2. The ends lost 0 bases at V and 15 bases at J; junction bases unmatched: 8. The germline CDR1 and CDR2 sequences are SGHNT and YYREEE (reference sequence). The CDR3 is made up of 14 amino acids. The CDR3 DNA is TGTGCCAGCAGCTTGGCCCTATCTAGCGGGGGGCCGTTCTTC. Translation: CASSLALSSGGPFF.

The V gene is TRBV5-8, the J gene TRBJ2-1; possibly TRBD1 or TRBD2 for D (6 bases each). Trimming removed 1 base at V and 8 bases at J, with 13 bases between. CDR3 length: 14 amino acids. From germline, CDR1 is SGHTS and CDR2 YDEGEE. In DNA form, the CDR3 reads TGTGCCAGCAGCTTGAGGGGGGTTTATCATGAGCAGTTCTTC. Encoded protein: CASSLRGVYHEQFF.

The gene calls are TRBV21-1 and TRBJ2-7; the table gives TRBD1 as D, unverified against the DNA. TRBV21-1 is flagged as a pseudogene. The CDR3 loop spans 13 amino acids. The CDR3, as DNA: TGTGCCAGCAGCTATCCCGGACAGTACGAGCAGTACGTC. Translation gives CASSYPGQYEQYV.